What follows describes a single TCR beta chain. V was clipped by 5 bases and J by 3 bases, with 7 bases between them. The CDR3 has 13 residues. TCRdb fed the 5' RACE reads into MiXCR, producing one record per CDR3 protein. The repertoire holds roughly 300,000 distinct CDR3 sequences, with approximately 15% as singletons. The data were obtained in a study of T-cell memory formation after mild COVID-19. The chain links TRBV12-3 or TRBV12-4 to TRBJ2-2, with D uncertain. The sample was PBMCs or a T cell subset sorted from them (not recorded which). This sequence was found in a man between 18 and 29 years old who had mild COVID-19 (a few samples of this study predate the infection). Cell type and time point are not known. This chain's CDR3 is CASSPMDTGELFF. Written as DNA, the CDR3 is TGTGCCAGCAGTCCTATGGACACCGGGGAGCTGTTTTTT.